The 17 T cell receptor beta chains below were found in one sample sequenced in a study of early T cells in non-severe SARS-CoV-2 infection. Each CDR3 protein is one row after TCRdb ran MiXCR on the 5' RACE reads. Of roughly 63,000 distinct CDR3 sequences listed, 10% to 15% are singletons. The sample was whole blood. The origin of the receptors is an adult who was a healthcare worker with PCR-confirmed SARS-CoV-2 infection or an uninfected control (not recorded which).

V is TRBV6-5 and J is TRBJ1-5; D not certain. V lost 5 bases and J 2 bases, leaving 10 bases between the germline ends. The CDR3 is made up of 14 amino acids. The germline V gene has CDR1 MNHEY and CDR2 SVGAGI. In nucleotides, the CDR3 is TGTGCCAGCAGTCCCATAGACGGCAATCAGCCCCAGCATTTT. Protein: CASSPIDGNQPQHF.

V is TRBV5-4 and J is TRBJ2-3; 8 bases fit TRBD1. The CDR3 has 15 amino acids. V lost 6 bases and J lost 6; bases outside the gene matches: 12. In germline, CDR1 is SGHNT, CDR2 YYREEE (reference sequence). The CDR3 protein is CASTIGQGPRDTQYF. The CDR3 region has the DNA TGTGCCAGCACCATCGGACAGGGCCCTCGGGATACGCAGTATTTT. Looking up the rest from reference TRBV5-4 and TRBJ2-3 gives the full variable domain: ETGVTQSPTHLIKTRGQQVTLRCSSQSGHNTVSWYQQALGQGPQFIFQYYREEENGRGNFPPRFSGLQFPNYSSELNVNALELDDSALYLCASTIGQGPRDTQYFGPGTRLTVL.

This clonotype turned up a few times. J is TRBJ2-5 and V is TRBV4-1, with D maybe TRBD2 (5 bases). The CDR3 is 13 residues long. Trimming cost V 2 bases and J 3 bases, with 7 bases left between them. The germline V gene encodes CDR1 MGHRA and CDR2 YSYEKL. The CDR3, as DNA: TGCGCCAGCAGCCAAATGAGGGAAGAGACCCAGTACTTC. Translated, it gives CASSQMREETQYF.

This chain links TRBV30 with TRBJ2-2; D gene unclear. The CDR3 has 12 residues. V was trimmed by 5 bases and J by 1 base, leaving 5 bases between them. Germline lookup yields CDR1 GTSNPN and CDR2 SVGIG (reference sequence). In DNA form, the CDR3 reads TGTGCCTGGGACGTGAACACCGGGGAGCTGTTTTTT. Translated: CAWDVNTGELFF.

The chain couples TRBV10-3 to TRBJ2-7, with 8 positions matching TRBD2. Trimming at V came to 0 bases and at J to 12 bases, leaving 4 bases not matched to a gene. The CDR3 runs to 12 residues. CDR1 is ENHRY, CDR2 SYGVKD, per germline. The CDR3 reads CAISESRTSRYF. The CDR3 nucleotides are TGTGCCATCAGTGAGTCGAGGACTAGCAGGTACTTC.

There are many counts of this clonotype. The CDR3 nucleotides read TGCAGCGTTGAAGACGGCTGGGGTTATGGCTACACCTTC. This translates into CSVEDGWGYGYTF. The V call is TRBV29-1, the J call TRBJ1-2; no reliable D call. The germline V and J ends were trimmed by 0 bases and 5 bases, with 10 bases remaining between them. CDR1 and CDR2 from the germline V gene are SQVTM and ANQGSEA. The CDR3 is made up of 13 amino acids.

This clonotype has ten or more counts. The chain carries TRBV7-9 and TRBJ2-7; 10 nucleotides line up with TRBD2. The V segment lost 3 bases and the J segment 3 bases; nucleotides outside the gene matches: 5. From germline, CDR1 is SEHNR and CDR2 FQNEAQ (reference sequence). The CDR3 is 15 amino acids. The CDR3 sequence: CASSLALAGVYEQYF. The DNA for the CDR3 is TGTGCCAGCAGCTTGGCCCTAGCGGGGGTCTACGAGCAGTACTTC.

The chain has TRBV15 and TRBJ1-1; tentatively, D is TRBD1 (5 bases). V lost 3 bases, J lost 8 bases, and 16 bases lay in between. Germline CDR1 is LNHNV and CDR2 is YYDKDF (reference sequence). The CDR3 is made up of 14 amino acids. The CDR3 DNA follows: TGTGCCACCAGCAGCGGGGGGTTGGCTGTAGAAGCTTTCTTT. Protein: CATSSGGLAVEAFF.

J is TRBJ2-3 and V is TRBV7-9; D assignment may be TRBD1 or TRBD2 (5 bases each). V shed 5 bases and J shed 4 bases, with 13 bases lying between them. CDR1 SEHNR and CDR2 FQNEAQ come from the germline V gene (reference sequence). This CDR3 has 14 residues. The CDR3 bases are TGTGCCAGCAGCCCCATCGTGGGGGCAGATACGCAGTATTTT. Protein: CASSPIVGADTQYF. Full variable domain (outside the CDR3, taken from reference TRBV7-9 and TRBJ2-3): DTGVSQNPRHKITKRGQNVTFRCDPISEHNRLYWYRQTLGQGPEFLTYFQNEAQLEKSRLLSDRFSAERPKGSFSTLEIQRTEQGDSAMYLCASSPIVGADTQYFGPGTRLTVL.

In its sample, this clonotype was seen many times. This chain links TRBV27 with TRBJ2-2; D is unclear. The CDR3 is 13 residues long. Trimming cost V 4 bases and J 1 base, with 4 bases left between them. Germline-derived CDR1 and CDR2 are MNHEY and SMNVEV (reference sequence). The CDR3: CASSSGNTGELFF. The CDR3 DNA reads as TGTGCCAGCAGTTCAGGGAACACCGGGGAGCTGTTTTTT.

This clonotype was seen more than once but under ten times. This chain uses TRBV7-9 with TRBJ1-2, with D perhaps matching TRBD1 (5 bases). V shed 5 bases and J shed 3 bases, with 13 bases lying between them. Germline CDR1 reads SEHNR; CDR2 reads FQNEAQ (reference sequence). CDR3 length: 14 residues. In DNA form, the CDR3 reads TGTGCCAGCAGCCCTAGGAGAGGGGACTATGGCTACACCTTC. Its protein product is CASSPRRGDYGYTF. The full variable domain, rest sourced from reference TRBV7-9 and TRBJ1-2, is DTGVSQNPRHKITKRGQNVTFRCDPISEHNRLYWYRQTLGQGPEFLTYFQNEAQLEKSRLLSDRFSAERPKGSFSTLEIQRTEQGDSAMYLCASSPRRGDYGYTFGSGTRLTVV.

V usage is TRBV29-1 and J usage is TRBJ2-7; D is unclear. This CDR3 comprises 13 residues. The V and J ends lost 4 bases and 2 bases respectively, with 12 bases between them. Per germline, CDR1 SQVTM and CDR2 ANQGSEA. The CDR3, as DNA: TGCAGCGTTGCGATTGAGTTCGCCTACGAGCAGTACTTC. It translates to CSVAIEFAYEQYF.

The chain recombines TRBV18 with TRBJ2-3; D not certain. In germline, CDR1 is KGHSH, CDR2 LQKENI. CDR3 length: 15 residues. V gave up 6 bases and J gave up 1 base, with 14 bases separating them. The CDR3 region is CASSLDVSRTDTQYF. The CDR3 nucleotides are TGTGCCAGCTCCTTGGATGTCTCCCGCACAGATACGCAGTATTTT.

In this sample, this clonotype turned up many times. This chain joins TRBV18 and TRBJ2-7; maybe TRBD1 (6 bases). CDR1 and CDR2 (germline): KGHSH, LQKENI. The V gene lost 2 bases and the J gene lost 2 bases, with 10 bases spanning the gap. The CDR3 is 14 amino acids. In DNA, the CDR3 is TGTGCCAGCTCACCAAAGACAGGCCCCTACGAGCAGTACTTC. Protein sequence: CASSPKTGPYEQYF.

The chain combines TRBV9 with TRBJ2-2; D may be TRBD1 or TRBD2 (5 bases each). Germline V lookup: CDR1 SGDLS, CDR2 YYNGEE. Trimming removed 0 bases at V and 4 bases at J, with 16 bases between. CDR3 length: 17 amino acids. CDR3 nucleotides: TGTGCCAGCAGCGTAGATGGGGGACCCTTTATCACCGGGGAGCTGTTTTTT. This codes for CASSVDGGPFITGELFF.

This chain joins TRBV5-1 and TRBJ2-2; D remains unclear. Looked up from germline, CDR1 is SGHRS and CDR2 is YFSETQ. This CDR3 contains 15 residues. V was clipped by 4 bases and J by 0 bases, with 10 bases between them. This CDR3 is CASSLDGPNTGELFF. CDR3 nucleotides: TGCGCCAGCAGCCTTGACGGACCGAACACCGGGGAGCTGTTTTTT. The whole variable domain, filled in from reference TRBV5-1 and TRBJ2-2, reads KAGVTQTPRYLIKTRGQQVTLSCSPISGHRSVSWYQQTPGQGLQFLFEYFSETQRNKGNFPGRFSGRQFSNSRSEMNVSTLELGDSALYLCASSLDGPNTGELFFGEGSRLTVL.

This clonotype was seen at least ten times. V and J are TRBV6-6 and TRBJ1-5; TRBD1 aligns across 7 bases. With V trimmed by 4 bases and J by 8 bases, 8 bases remained unmatched. CDR1 is MNHNY, CDR2 SVGAGI, per germline (reference sequence). The CDR3 extends over 14 amino acids. The CDR3 region is CASSFPTGYEPQHF. For the CDR3, the DNA is TGTGCCAGCAGTTTTCCGACAGGGTATGAGCCCCAGCATTTT.